The source of this TCR beta chain is a study of radiation and T cells in renal cell carcinoma. The sample's time point: blood 2 weeks post-SBRT. Treatment reported: 15 Gy SBRT to primary tumor, nephrectomy 4 weeks later. This CDR3 has 15 amino acids. The germline gives CDR1 SGHKS, CDR2 YYEKEE (reference sequence). Deletions cut 2 bases from V and 8 bases from J, with 16 bases between. Some clones are missing from TCRdb's copy, which holds only in-frame ones; the method was immunoSEQ multiplex PCR. This table has some 120,000 clones, around four fifths appearing once. The chain has TRBV5-5 and TRBJ1-4; D is perhaps TRBD1 (5 bases). The sequenced sample was blood, obtained from a patient whose treatment included radiotherapy and nephrectomy. This sequence was found in a woman aged 60-75 years with renal cell carcinoma. The CDR3 region has the DNA TGTGCCAGCAGCTTCCCAGGAGGGGTGGAAGAAAAACTGTTTTTT. Translating it yields CASSFPGGVEEKLFF.